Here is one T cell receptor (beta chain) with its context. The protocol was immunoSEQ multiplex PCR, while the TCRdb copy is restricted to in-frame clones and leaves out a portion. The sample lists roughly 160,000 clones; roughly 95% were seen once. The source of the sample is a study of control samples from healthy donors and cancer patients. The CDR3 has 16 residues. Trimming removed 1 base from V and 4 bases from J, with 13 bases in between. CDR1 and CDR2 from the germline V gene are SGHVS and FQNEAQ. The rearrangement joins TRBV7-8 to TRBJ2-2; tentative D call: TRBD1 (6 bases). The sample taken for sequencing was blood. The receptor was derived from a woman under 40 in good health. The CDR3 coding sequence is TGTGCCAGCAGCTTAGTTGGGGGCAGAGGCACCGGGGAGCTGTTTTTT. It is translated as CASSLVGGRGTGELFF.